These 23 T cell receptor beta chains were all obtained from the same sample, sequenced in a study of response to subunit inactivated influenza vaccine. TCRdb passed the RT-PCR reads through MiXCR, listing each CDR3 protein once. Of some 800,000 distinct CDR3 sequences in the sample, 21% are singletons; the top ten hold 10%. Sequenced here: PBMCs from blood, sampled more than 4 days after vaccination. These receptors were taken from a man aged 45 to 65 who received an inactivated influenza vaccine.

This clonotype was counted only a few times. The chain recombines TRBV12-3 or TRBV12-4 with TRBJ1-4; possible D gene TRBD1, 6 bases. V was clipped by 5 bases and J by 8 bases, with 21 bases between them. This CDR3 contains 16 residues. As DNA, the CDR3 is TGTGCCAGCAGTACCGATAACAGGGTCGGAAGGGAAAAACTGTTTTTT. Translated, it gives CASSTDNRVGREKLFF.

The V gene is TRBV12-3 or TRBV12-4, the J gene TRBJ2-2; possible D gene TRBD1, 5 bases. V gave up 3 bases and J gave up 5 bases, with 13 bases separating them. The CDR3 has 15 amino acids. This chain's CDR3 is CASSFQTAGTGELFF. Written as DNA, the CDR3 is TGTGCCAGCAGTTTTCAGACAGCCGGGACCGGGGAGCTGTTTTTT.

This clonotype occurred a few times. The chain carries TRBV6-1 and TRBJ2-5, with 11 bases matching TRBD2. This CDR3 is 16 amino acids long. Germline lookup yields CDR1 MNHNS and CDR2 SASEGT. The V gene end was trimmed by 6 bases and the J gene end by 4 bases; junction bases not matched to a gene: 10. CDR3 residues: CASSAGTSGFGETQYF. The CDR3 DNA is TGTGCCAGCAGCGCCGGGACTAGCGGATTCGGAGAGACCCAGTACTTC.

The CDR3 spells CASSLTEDESSSYNEQFF. As DNA, the CDR3 is TGTGCCAGCAGCTTAACGGAAGATGAGAGCAGCTCCTACAATGAGCAGTTCTTC. The chain couples TRBV7-3 to TRBJ2-1; D is ambiguous. Germline V gene sequence: CDR1 SGHTA, CDR2 FQGTGA. V was cut by 0 bases and J by 0 bases, with 15 bases left in between. The CDR3 sequence is 18 residues long.

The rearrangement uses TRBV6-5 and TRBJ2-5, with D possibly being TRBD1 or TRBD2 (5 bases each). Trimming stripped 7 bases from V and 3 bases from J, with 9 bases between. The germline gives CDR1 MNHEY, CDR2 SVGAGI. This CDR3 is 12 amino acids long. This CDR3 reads CASKGTEETQYF. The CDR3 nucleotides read TGTGCCAGCAAGGGGACGGAAGAGACCCAGTACTTC.

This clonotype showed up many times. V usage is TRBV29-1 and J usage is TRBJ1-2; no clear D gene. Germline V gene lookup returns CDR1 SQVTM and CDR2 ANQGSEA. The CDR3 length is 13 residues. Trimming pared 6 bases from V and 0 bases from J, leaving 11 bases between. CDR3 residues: CSVAVISNYGYTF. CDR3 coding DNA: TGCAGCGTCGCGGTCATATCTAACTATGGCTACACCTTC.

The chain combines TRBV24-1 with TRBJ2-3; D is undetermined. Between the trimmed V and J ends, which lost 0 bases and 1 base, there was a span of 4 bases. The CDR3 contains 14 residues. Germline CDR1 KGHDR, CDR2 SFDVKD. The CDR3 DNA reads TGTGCCACCAGTGATTTGCAGCGCACAGATACGCAGTATTTT. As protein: CATSDLQRTDTQYF.

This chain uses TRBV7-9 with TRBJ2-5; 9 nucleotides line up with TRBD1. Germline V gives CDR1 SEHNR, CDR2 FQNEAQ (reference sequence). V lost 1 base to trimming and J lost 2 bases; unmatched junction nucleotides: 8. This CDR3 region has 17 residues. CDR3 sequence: CASSLGLGQGSQETQYF. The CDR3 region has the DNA TGTGCCAGCAGCTTAGGCTTGGGACAGGGCAGTCAAGAGACCCAGTACTTC.

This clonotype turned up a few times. CDR3 sequence reads: CASPPRTSGNSEQFF. The CDR3 DNA reads as TGTGCCAGCCCCCCCCGGACTAGCGGGAATAGTGAGCAGTTCTTC. The chain links TRBV7-9 to TRBJ2-1; 12 bases map to TRBD2. CDR3 length equals 15 residues. Germline CDR1 SEHNR, CDR2 FQNEAQ (reference sequence). V lost 8 bases, J lost 9 bases, and 11 bases stayed unmatched.

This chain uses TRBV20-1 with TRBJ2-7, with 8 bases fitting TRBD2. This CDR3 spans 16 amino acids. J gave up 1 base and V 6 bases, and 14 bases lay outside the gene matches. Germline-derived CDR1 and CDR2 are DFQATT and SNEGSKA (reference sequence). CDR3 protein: CSATPGAGGLSYEQYF. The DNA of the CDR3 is TGCAGTGCCACCCCGGGGGCGGGGGGTCTATCCTACGAGCAGTACTTC.

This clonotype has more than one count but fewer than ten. DNA of the CDR3: TGCAGTGCTAGGACAGGGGGCCCCCACAATGAGCAGTTCTTC. It codes for CSARTGGPHNEQFF. This rearrangement joins TRBV20-1 to TRBJ2-1; 10 positions agree with TRBD1. The CDR3 runs 14 residues. Germline CDR1 and CDR2: DFQATT and SNEGSKA (reference sequence). V was pared by 3 bases and J by 5 bases, with 4 bases of the junction left unmatched.

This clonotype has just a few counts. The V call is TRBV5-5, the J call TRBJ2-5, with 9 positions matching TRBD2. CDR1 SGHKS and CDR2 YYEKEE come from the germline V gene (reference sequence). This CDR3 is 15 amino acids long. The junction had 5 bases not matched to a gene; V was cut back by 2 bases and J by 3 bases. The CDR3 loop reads CASSFSLAGKETQYF. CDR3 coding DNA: TGTGCCAGCAGCTTTTCCCTAGCGGGGAAAGAGACCCAGTACTTC.

CDR3 sequence: CSARDGSGGANEQFF. The CDR3 nucleotides are TGCAGTGCTAGAGATGGGAGCGGGGGGGCCAATGAGCAGTTCTTC. The chain is built from TRBV20-1 and TRBJ2-1; 10 nucleotides agree with TRBD2. Germline V gene sequence: CDR1 DFQATT, CDR2 SNEGSKA (reference sequence). The CDR3 is 15 residues long. V was pared by 0 bases and J by 6 bases, with 5 bases of the junction left unmatched.

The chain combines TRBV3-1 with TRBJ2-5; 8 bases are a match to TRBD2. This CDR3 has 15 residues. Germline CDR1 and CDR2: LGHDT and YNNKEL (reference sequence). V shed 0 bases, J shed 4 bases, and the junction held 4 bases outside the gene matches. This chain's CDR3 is CASSQDPGGGETQYF. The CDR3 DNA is TGTGCCAGCAGCCAAGATCCCGGGGGGGGAGAGACCCAGTACTTC.

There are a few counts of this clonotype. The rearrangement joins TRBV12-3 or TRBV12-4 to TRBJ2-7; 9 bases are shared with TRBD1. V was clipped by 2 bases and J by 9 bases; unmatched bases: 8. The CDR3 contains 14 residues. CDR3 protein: CASSLMGQGEGQYF. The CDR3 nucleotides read TGTGCCAGCAGTTTAATGGGACAGGGCGAAGGGCAGTACTTC.

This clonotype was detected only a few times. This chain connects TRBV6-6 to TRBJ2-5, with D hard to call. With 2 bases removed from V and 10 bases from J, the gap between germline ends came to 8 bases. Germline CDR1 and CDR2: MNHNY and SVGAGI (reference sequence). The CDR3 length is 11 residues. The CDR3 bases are TGTGCCAGCAGTTACACGGTTATCCAGTACTTC. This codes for CASSYTVIQYF.

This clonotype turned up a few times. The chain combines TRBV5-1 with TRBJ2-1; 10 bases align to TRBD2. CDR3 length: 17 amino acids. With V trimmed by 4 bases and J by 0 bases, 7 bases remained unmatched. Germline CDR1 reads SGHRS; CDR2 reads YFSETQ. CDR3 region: CASSLFSGRRSYNEQFF. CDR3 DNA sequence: TGCGCCAGCAGCCTGTTTAGCGGGAGGCGCTCCTACAATGAGCAGTTCTTC.

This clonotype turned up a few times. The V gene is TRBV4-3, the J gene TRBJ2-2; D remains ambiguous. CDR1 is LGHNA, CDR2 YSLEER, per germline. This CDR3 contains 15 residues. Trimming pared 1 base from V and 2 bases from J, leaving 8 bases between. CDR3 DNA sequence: TGCGCCAGCAGCCAAGTTGCCACCAACACCGGGGAGCTGTTTTTT. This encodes CASSQVATNTGELFF.

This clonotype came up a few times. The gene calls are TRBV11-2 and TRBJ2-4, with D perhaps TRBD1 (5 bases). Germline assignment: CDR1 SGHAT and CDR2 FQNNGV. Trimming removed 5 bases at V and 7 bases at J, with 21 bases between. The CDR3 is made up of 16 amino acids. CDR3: CASSTLTELHRNIQYF. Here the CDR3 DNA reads TGTGCCAGCAGCACCCTAACGGAACTCCACAGGAACATTCAGTACTTC.

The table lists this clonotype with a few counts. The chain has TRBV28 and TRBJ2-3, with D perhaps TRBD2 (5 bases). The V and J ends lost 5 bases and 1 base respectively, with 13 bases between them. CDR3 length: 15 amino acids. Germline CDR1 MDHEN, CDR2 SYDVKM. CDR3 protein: CASSRAIGGTDTQYF. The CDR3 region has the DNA TGTGCCAGCAGTAGAGCAATCGGGGGCACAGATACGCAGTATTTT.

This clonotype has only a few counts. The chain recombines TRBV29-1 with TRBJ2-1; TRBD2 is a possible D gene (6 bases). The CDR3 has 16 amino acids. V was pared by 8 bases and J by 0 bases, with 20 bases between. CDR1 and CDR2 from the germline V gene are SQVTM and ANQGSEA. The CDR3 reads CSLGGSSASSYNEQFF. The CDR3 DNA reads TGCAGCCTTGGGGGGTCTAGCGCAAGCTCCTACAATGAGCAGTTCTTC.

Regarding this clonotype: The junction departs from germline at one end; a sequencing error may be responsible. CDR3 nucleotides: TGTGCCAGCTCACCCGTTTTTGGCCTAGCGGGGACAGATGCGCAGTATTTT. It is translated as CASSPVFGLAGTDAQYF. The chain employs TRBV18 and TRBJ2-3; TRBD2 matches at 9 bases. There are 17 residues in the CDR3. Germline CDR1 reads KGHSH; CDR2 reads LQKENI. Full variable domain (outside the CDR3, taken from reference TRBV18 and TRBJ2-3): NAGVMQNPRHLVRRRGQEARLRCSPMKGHSHVYWYRQLPEEGLKFMVYLQKENIIDESGMPKERFSAEFPKEGPSILRIQQVVRGDSAAYFCASSPVFGLAGTDAQYFGPGTRLTVL.

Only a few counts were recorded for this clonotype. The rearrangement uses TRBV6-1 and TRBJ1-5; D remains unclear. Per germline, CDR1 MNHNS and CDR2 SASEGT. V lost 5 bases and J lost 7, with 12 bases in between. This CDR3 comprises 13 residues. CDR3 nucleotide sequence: TGTGCCAGCAGTCCCACGACCTGGCAGCCCCAGCATTTT. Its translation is CASSPTTWQPQHF.